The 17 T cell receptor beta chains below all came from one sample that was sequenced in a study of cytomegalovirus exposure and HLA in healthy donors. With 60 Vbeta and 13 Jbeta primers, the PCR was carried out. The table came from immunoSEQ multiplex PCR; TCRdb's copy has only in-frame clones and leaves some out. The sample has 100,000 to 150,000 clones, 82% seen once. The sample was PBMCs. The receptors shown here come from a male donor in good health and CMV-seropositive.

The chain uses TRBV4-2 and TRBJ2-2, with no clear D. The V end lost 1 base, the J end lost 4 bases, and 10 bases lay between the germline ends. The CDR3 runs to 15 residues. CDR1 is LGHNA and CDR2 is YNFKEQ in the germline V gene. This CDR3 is CASSQVPIATGELFF. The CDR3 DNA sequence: TGTGCCAGCAGCCAAGTTCCGATAGCCACCGGGGAGCTGTTTTTT.

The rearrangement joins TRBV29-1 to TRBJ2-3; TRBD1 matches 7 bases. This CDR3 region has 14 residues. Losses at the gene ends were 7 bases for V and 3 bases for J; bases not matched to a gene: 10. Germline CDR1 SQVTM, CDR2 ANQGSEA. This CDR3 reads CSANRQGDTDTQYF. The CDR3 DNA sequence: TGCAGCGCGAACCGGCAGGGGGATACAGATACGCAGTATTTT.

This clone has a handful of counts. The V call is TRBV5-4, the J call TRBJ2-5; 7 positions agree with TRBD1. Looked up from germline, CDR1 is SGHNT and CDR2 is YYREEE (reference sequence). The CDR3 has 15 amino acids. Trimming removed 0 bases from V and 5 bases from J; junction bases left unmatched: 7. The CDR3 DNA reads TGTGCCAGCAGCTTGGCAGGGGGTAAGAGTGAGACCCAGTACTTC. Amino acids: CASSLAGGKSETQYF.

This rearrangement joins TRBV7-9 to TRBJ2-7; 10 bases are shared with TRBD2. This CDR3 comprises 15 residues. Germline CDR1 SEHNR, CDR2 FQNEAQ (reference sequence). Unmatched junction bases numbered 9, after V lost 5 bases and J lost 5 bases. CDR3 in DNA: TGTGCCAGCAGCCCAGCGGGAGGGCCTTGGAACGAGCAGTACTTC. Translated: CASSPAGGPWNEQYF.

The CDR3 loop reads CASSLRQGVNTEAFF. The CDR3 nucleotides read TGTGCCAGCAGCTTACGGCAGGGTGTGAACACTGAAGCTTTCTTT. This sequence joins TRBV7-9 and TRBJ1-1, with D tentatively TRBD1 (5 bases). There are 15 residues in the CDR3. CDR1 is SEHNR, CDR2 FQNEAQ, per germline (reference sequence). V was clipped by 2 bases and J by 0 bases, with 10 bases between them.

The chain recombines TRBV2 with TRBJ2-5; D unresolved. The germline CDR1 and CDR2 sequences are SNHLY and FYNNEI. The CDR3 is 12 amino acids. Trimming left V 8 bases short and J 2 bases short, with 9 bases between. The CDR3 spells CASGPFQETQYF. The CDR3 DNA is TGTGCCAGCGGCCCGTTTCAAGAGACCCAGTACTTC.

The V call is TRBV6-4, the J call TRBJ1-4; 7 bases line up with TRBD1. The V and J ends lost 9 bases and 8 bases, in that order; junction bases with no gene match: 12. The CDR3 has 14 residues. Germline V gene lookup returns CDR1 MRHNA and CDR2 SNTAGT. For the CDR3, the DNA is TGTGCCAGAAAAGGATACAGGGGAGGCGAAAAACTGTTTTTT. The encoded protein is CARKGYRGGEKLFF.

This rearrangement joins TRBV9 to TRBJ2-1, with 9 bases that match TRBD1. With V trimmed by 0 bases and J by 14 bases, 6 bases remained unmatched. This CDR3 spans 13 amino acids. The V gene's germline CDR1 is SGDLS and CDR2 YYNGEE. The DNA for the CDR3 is TGTGCCAGCAGCGTAGGGGACAGGGATGGGAAGTTCTTC. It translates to CASSVGDRDGKFF.

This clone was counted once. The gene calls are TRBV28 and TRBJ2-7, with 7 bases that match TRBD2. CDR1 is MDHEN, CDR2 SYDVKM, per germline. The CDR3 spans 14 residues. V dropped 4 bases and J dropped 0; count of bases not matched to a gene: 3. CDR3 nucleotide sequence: TGTGCCAGCAGTTCAAGACTAGCCTCCTACGAGCAGTACTTC. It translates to CASSSRLASYEQYF.

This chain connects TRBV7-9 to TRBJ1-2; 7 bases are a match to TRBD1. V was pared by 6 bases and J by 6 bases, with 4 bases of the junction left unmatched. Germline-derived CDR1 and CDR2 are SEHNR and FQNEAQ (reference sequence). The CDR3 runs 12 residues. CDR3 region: CASSQTGNGYTF. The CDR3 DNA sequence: TGTGCCAGCAGTCAGACAGGGAATGGCTACACCTTC.

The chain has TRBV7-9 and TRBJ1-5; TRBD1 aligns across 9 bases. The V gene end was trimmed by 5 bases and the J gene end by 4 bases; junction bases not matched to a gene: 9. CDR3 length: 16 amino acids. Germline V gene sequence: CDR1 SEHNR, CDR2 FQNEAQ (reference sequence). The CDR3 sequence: CASSLTGGAGNQPQHF. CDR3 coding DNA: TGTGCCAGCAGCCTAACAGGGGGCGCGGGGAATCAGCCCCAGCATTTT.

CDR3 sequence reads: CASRAGAGTGELFF. DNA for the CDR3: TGTGCCAGCCGAGCGGGGGCTGGGACCGGGGAGCTGTTTTTT. The gene calls are TRBV18 and TRBJ2-2, with 8 bases fitting TRBD2. CDR1 is KGHSH, CDR2 LQKENI, per germline. The CDR3 is made up of 14 amino acids. V shed 8 bases and J 5 bases; nucleotides not matched to a gene: 7.

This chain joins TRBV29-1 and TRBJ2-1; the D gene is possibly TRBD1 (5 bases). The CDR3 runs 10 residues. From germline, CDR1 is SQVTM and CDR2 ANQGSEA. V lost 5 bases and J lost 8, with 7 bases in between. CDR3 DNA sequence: TGCAGCGTTAGGGGCGATGAGCAGTTCTTC. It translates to CSVRGDEQFF.

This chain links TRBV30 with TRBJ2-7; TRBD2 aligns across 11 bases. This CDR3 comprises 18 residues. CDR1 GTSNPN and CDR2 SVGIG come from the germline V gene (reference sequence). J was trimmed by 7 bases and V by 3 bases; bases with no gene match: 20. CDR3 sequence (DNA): TGTGCCTGGAGCCCCATGATTACTAGCGGGAGTCCGATAGTGGAGCAGTACTTC. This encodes CAWSPMITSGSPIVEQYF.

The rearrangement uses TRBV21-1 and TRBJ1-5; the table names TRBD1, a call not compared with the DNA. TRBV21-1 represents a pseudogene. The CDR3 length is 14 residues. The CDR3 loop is CASSTWDRDQPQHF. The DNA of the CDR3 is TGTGCCAGCAGCACTTGGGACAGGGATCAGCCCCAGCATTTT.

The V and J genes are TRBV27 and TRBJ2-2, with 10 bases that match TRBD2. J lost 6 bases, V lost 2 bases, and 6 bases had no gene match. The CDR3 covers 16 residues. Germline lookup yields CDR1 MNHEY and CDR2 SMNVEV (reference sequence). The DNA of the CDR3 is TGTGCCAGCAGTTTAATTCCTAGCGGGAGCTCCGGGGAGCTGTTTTTT. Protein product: CASSLIPSGSSGELFF.

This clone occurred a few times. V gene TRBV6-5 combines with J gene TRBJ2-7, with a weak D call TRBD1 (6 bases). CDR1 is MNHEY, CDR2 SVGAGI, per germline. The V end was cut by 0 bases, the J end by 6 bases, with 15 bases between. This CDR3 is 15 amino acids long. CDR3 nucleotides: TGTGCCAGCAGTTACTCGACAGGAAGGGTTTTCGAGCAGTACTTC. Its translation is CASSYSTGRVFEQYF.